Listed below are T cell receptor beta chains from one sample, sequenced in a study of cytomegalovirus exposure and HLA in healthy donors. Some clones are missing from TCRdb's copy, which holds only in-frame ones; the method was immunoSEQ multiplex PCR. This sample has under 200,000 clones, with roughly 73% found just once. The sequenced sample was PBMCs. The receptor source for this set is a female donor in good health and CMV-seronegative. CDR3s include the opening cysteine and the closing phenylalanine or tryptophan. Each record gives: V gene, J gene, CDR3 protein.

V: TRBV10-3
J: TRBJ1-1
CDR3: CAISEGTGGHTEAFF

V: TRBV13
J: TRBJ2-3
CDR3: CASSSGQSTDTQYF

V: TRBV5-4
J: TRBJ2-2
CDR3: CASTPRDSANTGELFF

V: TRBV28
J: TRBJ2-7
CDR3: CASSLLGSGGLSEYF

V: TRBV29-1
J: TRBJ1-2
CDR3: CSVDGNDGYTF

V: TRBV6-5
J: TRBJ2-7
CDR3: CASSYSGTASYEQYF

V: TRBV30
J: TRBJ1-4
CDR3: CAWSVGNRVANEKLFF

V: TRBV19
J: TRBJ2-7
CDR3: CASSTLGGTYEQYF

V: TRBV30
J: TRBJ1-1
CDR3: CAWATGQGNTEAFF

V: TRBV7-2
J: TRBJ2-7
CDR3: CASSWGVYEQYF

V: TRBV5-1
J: TRBJ1-2
CDR3: CASSFTGGAGYGYTF

V: TRBV7-8
J: TRBJ1-2
CDR3: CASSLAGFGGGYTF

V: TRBV21-1
J: TRBJ2-6
CDR3: CASNAGQPSSGANVLTF

V: TRBV28
J: TRBJ1-2
CDR3: CASSRQTNYGYTF

V: TRBV18
J: TRBJ2-1
CDR3: CASSPPAVSSYNEQFF

V: TRBV4-3
J: TRBJ1-3
CDR3: CASSQGAGGNTIYF

V: TRBV6-1
J: TRBJ1-2
CDR3: CASSEVQIYGYTF

V: TRBV7-3
J: TRBJ1-2
CDR3: CASSFGGGNNYGYTF

V: TRBV29-1
J: NA
CDR3: CSVESTGTSYEQYF

V: TRBV7-8
J: TRBJ2-1
CDR3: CASSLGEAQFF

V: TRBV5-4
J: TRBJ1-2
CDR3: CASSLDSLPYTF

V: TRBV10-3
J: TRBJ1-2
CDR3: CAISESGQGANGYTF

V: TRBV29-1
J: TRBJ1-2
CDR3: CSVVLRQGANYGYTF

V: TRBV7-9
J: TRBJ1-1
CDR3: CASSLARGGSEAFF

V: TRBV29-1
J: TRBJ1-2
CDR3: CSVEDFGKMDGTNYGYTF

V: TRBV2
J: TRBJ2-7
CDR3: CASSEVGLAGSRPYEQYF

V: TRBV6-6
J: TRBJ1-5
CDR3: CASSGRQGGTNQPQHF

V: TRBV25-1
J: TRBJ1-1
CDR3: CASSAGFGGTEAFF

V: TRBV5-1
J: TRBJ2-2
CDR3: CASTRGVQAGELFF

V: TRBV9
J: TRBJ1-1
CDR3: CASSVDTGGHSEAFF

V: TRBV5-1
J: TRBJ1-1
CDR3: CASSSSTAEAFF

V: TRBV6-1
J: TRBJ2-1
CDR3: CASSEEPGRGHEQFF